This T cell receptor beta chain was sequenced in a study of T cells in Graves' hyperthyroidism and ophthalmopathy (dated by TCRdb to the late 2010s). A note on the overall study: Peripheral blood samples were taken at the time of initial diagnosis, prior to any treatment. An independent validation cohort of fewer than 20 hyperthyroidism patients and 15 or so patients who later progressed to ophthalmopathy tested prospective prediction of ophthalmopathy. The paper describes TCR Vbeta CDR3 sequencing of fewer than 150 peripheral blood samples, made up of 43 ophthalmopathy patients, some 80 hyperthyroidism patients and approximately 17 progressor patients. The approximately 90 discovery patients were randomly split 7:3 into training and test sets. The study also compared thyroid tissue and blood T-cell repertoires from about six Graves' hyperthyroidism patients. Once sampling was done, hyperthyroidism patients were given methimazole at a starting dose of 30 mg daily, whereas ophthalmopathy patients were given high-dose intravenous methylprednisolone. TCR V-J signatures able to tell the groups apart were searched for in a discovery cohort of some 100 patients, of whom fewer than 45 had Graves' ophthalmopathy and around 57 had stable Graves' hyperthyroidism.

This clonotype was seen ten or more times. Which antigen it targets is not known. Base qualities are missing; no much larger clone stands one base away. Moderately to severely active disease, a Clinical Activity Score of at least 3, a NOSPECS grade of at least 4, and a duration under 3 months were present in ophthalmopathy patients. Exclusion was applied to patients with uncontrolled infections, other autoimmune diseases, pregnancy or lactation. Clinical symptoms, serum thyroxine and TRAb, thyroid ultrasound, and orbital computed tomography formed the basis for the diagnoses. Ficoll-Paque density gradient centrifugation was used to isolate PBMCs from around 9.1 ml of fresh peripheral blood. Total RNA was extracted using Trizol reagent, and RNA quality was assessed on an Agilent 2100 Bioanalyzer. The TCR beta CDR3 regions were amplified from the RNA transcripts. The TCR CDR3 was subjected to a first round of RT-PCR using the HTBI primer set and the Qiagen OneStep RT-PCR kit. A second multiplex PCR round built the libraries, followed by size selection and purification. Libraries were sequenced paired-end with 100 bp reads on an Illumina HiSeq2000. The authors processed their data as follows. SOAPnuke was used to process the raw data, removing reads that contained adapters or uncalled bases, had a mean Phred below 15, or lacked an exact match to the constant primer or identifier. High-quality paired reads were merged using COPE v1.2.5, and each unique nucleotide sequence was defined as a clonotype. MiTCR v1.1 was used to align clonotypes to the IMGT TRBV, TRBD and TRBJ reference segments. Only V-J combinations with frequency above 0.0001, covering about 99% of repertoires, were analysed. The TCS score was defined as F50 (clonal expansion) divided by E x V (chaos), with BLOSUM62-based TCRdist calculated between CDR3 peptides within each V-J. Welch's t-statistics and random forest reduced around 520 V-J features to 10 to 15, which were used in a naive Bayes classifier (R e1071). TCRdb passed the public sequencing reads through fastp at Q25 and MiXCR, retaining productive beta sequences. Each CDR3 protein appears once, grouped with its most common genes and DNA. Clone size and V and J calls follow TCRdb, not the original study. In this sample the table shows 250,000 to 350,000 distinct CDR3 sequences, around 20% of which occur a single time. Jointly, the top ten make up roughly 60% of the sample.

On the study overall, not on this receptor specifically: Most expanded thyroid clonotypes (frequency above 0.001) were also detected in blood, suggesting blood repertoires may reflect thyroid immune responses. During validation, the model predicted progression to ophthalmopathy a median of around 7 months ahead of onset, with almost 71% sensitivity and roughly 72% specificity. No statistical method was used to fix the sample size in advance, and group allocation was not hidden from the investigators. Ophthalmopathy was separated from stable hyperthyroidism by a 13 V-J signature model, with approximately 86% sensitivity and 81% to 83% specificity obtained in cross-validation and 80%/75% obtained in testing.

The source of this sequence is a man aged 30 to 45 with Graves' ophthalmopathy. The sample was blood.

The bases are TGTGCCAGCAGCTTAAAGTCGGGGGTTGAGCAGTTCTTC. It is translated as CASSLKSGVEQFF. The chain links TRBV7-9 with TRBJ2-1, with TRBD2 tentatively as D gene (6 bases match). V was cut back by 2 bases and J by 9 bases, leaving a gap of 11 bases between them. The CDR3 runs 13 residues from the cysteine to the phenylalanine. The DNA shown is the 39-base CDR3, in frame from base 1. CDR1 and CDR2 (SEHNR, FQNEAQ) derive from the germline V gene (reference sequence).